A single sample gave rise to the 29 T cell receptor beta chains below, sequenced in a study of blood T cells in healthy people across ages (dated by TCRdb to between 2015 and 2016). The library was built by means of 5' RACE. TCRdb shows the sequencer as Illumina HiSeq 2500. The second PCR ran for roughly 7 to 12 cycles and used a J-beta primer mix along with a sample-barcoded 5' primer. TCRdb itself trimmed the public reads at Q25 with fastp, ran MiXCR and retained productive beta chains. CDR3 protein duplicates are merged, each entry listing the most common genes and DNA. The sample data list hundreds of thousands of distinct CDR3 sequences, and approximately 25% of these were observed just once. The ten largest clones add up to roughly 9.4% of the sample. This sample was also put to use in a study of T cells of mothers and their children.

The sequenced sample was blood. The receptors were sampled from a boy aged 5-17 years in good health.

This clonotype was seen only a few times. The junction shows a germline mismatch at one end, possibly a read error. V is TRBV4-3 and J is TRBJ2-5, with D perhaps TRBD2 (6 bases). The J call may be mistaken, given a closer DNA end match to TRBJ2-7. The CDR3 is 17 amino acids. The V gene's germline CDR1 is LGHNA and CDR2 YSLEER. CDR3 in amino acids: CASSQARPGTGSSEQYF. The CDR3 DNA reads as TGCGCCAGCAGCCAAGCAAGACCCGGGACTGGGTCCTCCGAGCAGTACTTC.

The chain recombines TRBV7-2 with TRBJ1-2; TRBD1 matches 9 bases. The germline V gene encodes CDR1 SGHTA and CDR2 FQGNSA. V was clipped by 5 bases and J by 8 bases; unmatched bases: 12. CDR3 length: 15 residues. The DNA of the CDR3 is TGTGCCAGCAGCGTCACAACCGGGACAGGGTTCGGCTACACCTTC. Translated: CASSVTTGTGFGYTF.

The table lists this clonotype with a few counts. The chain is built from TRBV29-1 and TRBJ1-1, with D perhaps matching TRBD1 (5 bases). Germline values: CDR1 SQVTM, CDR2 ANQGSEA. The CDR3 is made up of 11 amino acids. The V gene lost 3 bases and the J gene lost 7 bases, with 9 bases spanning the gap. CDR3 in amino acids: CSVEKRGEAFF. The CDR3, as DNA: TGCAGCGTTGAGAAGAGGGGTGAAGCTTTCTTT. The variable domain in full, with the rest retrieved from reference TRBV29-1 and TRBJ1-1, is SAVISQKPSRDICQRGTSLTIQCQVDSQVTMMFWYRQQPGQSLTLIATANQGSEATYESGFVIDKFPISRPNLTFSTLTVSNMSPEDSSIYLCSVEKRGEAFFGQGTRLTVV.

This clonotype has only a few counts. V usage is TRBV7-2 and J usage is TRBJ1-1; 12 nucleotides align to TRBD1. The CDR3 consists of 16 residues. CDR1 and CDR2 (germline): SGHTA, FQGNSA. The ends lost 5 bases at V and 4 bases at J; junction bases unmatched: 8. CDR3 in DNA: TGTGCCAGCAGCCAAGGGGACAGGGGGCGGGTCACTGAAGCTTTCTTT. It translates to CASSQGDRGRVTEAFF.

This clonotype has more than one count but fewer than ten. This rearrangement joins TRBV6-5 to TRBJ2-7; 9 bases are a match to TRBD1. This CDR3 contains 17 residues. Germline V gene sequence: CDR1 MNHEY, CDR2 SVGAGI. Trimming removed 0 bases from V and 10 bases from J; junction bases left unmatched: 16. Here the CDR3 reads CASSYSFLSGQGPSQYF. The CDR3 bases are TGTGCCAGCAGTTACTCTTTTTTGTCGGGACAGGGCCCCTCTCAGTACTTC.

This clonotype was seen a few times. The V gene is TRBV6-1, the J gene TRBJ2-1, with D unclear. The germline V gene encodes CDR1 MNHNS and CDR2 SASEGT. There are 15 residues in the CDR3. The germline V and J ends were trimmed by 4 bases and 4 bases, with 14 bases remaining between them. CDR3 sequence (DNA): TGTGCCAGCAGTGCCTATGATCCCCTTTACAATGAGCAGTTCTTC. Translating it yields CASSAYDPLYNEQFF.

This clonotype was picked up a small number of times. This chain joins TRBV7-8 and TRBJ2-3; 14 bases match TRBD2. The CDR3 covers 18 residues. Germline loops: CDR1 SGHVS, CDR2 FQNEAQ. With 5 bases clipped from V and 1 base from J, the junction kept 8 bases outside the gene matches. CDR3 nucleotide sequence: TGTGCCAGCAGCGACCGACTAGCGGGAGGGGCGGGCACAGATACGCAGTATTTT. Residues: CASSDRLAGGAGTDTQYF. Combining the CDR3 with reference TRBV7-8 and TRBJ2-3 gives the whole variable domain GAGVSQSPRYKVAKRGQDVALRCDPISGHVSLFWYQQALGQGPEFLTYFQNEAQLDKSGLPSDRFFAERPEGSVSTLKIQRTQQEDSAVYLCASSDRLAGGAGTDTQYFGPGTRLTVL.

CDR3 in DNA: TGTGCCAGCAGAAGCTGGGATATGGATGGCTACACCTTC. Protein product: CASRSWDMDGYTF. V is TRBV6-5 and J is TRBJ1-2; D gene uncertain. V was pared by 6 bases and J by 6 bases, with 14 bases between. CDR1 and CDR2 (germline): MNHEY, SVGAGI. The CDR3 is 13 residues long.

The chain uses TRBV5-1 and TRBJ1-1; the D is unclear. This CDR3 has 17 amino acids. Trimming removed 4 bases from V and 0 bases from J, with 19 bases in between. CDR1 is SGHRS and CDR2 is YFSETQ in the germline V gene. DNA for the CDR3: TGCGCCAGCAGCCTCCCCCCCTCGATGGCCGTGAACACTGAAGCTTTCTTT. Protein: CASSLPPSMAVNTEAFF.

This clonotype was counted many times. The junction and the germline gene differ at one end; a read error may be behind it. This rearrangement joins TRBV28 to TRBJ2-5; D ambiguous. The germline gives CDR1 MDHEN, CDR2 SYDVKM. CDR3 length: 10 residues. The DNA for the CDR3 is TGCGGGTCCGGCCAGGAGACCCAGTACTTC. It codes for CGSGQETQYF.

There are a few counts of this clonotype. This chain joins TRBV5-1 and TRBJ2-5, with 8 bases that match TRBD2. The J call may be in error: the DNA end matches TRBJ2-1 better. CDR3 length equals 16 residues. The V gene's germline CDR1 is SGHRS and CDR2 YFSETQ. The CDR3 coding sequence is TGCGCCAGCAGCTTGGCCCCGGGAGGGCCGGAAAATGAGCAGTTCTTC. Translation gives CASSLAPGGPENEQFF.

This clonotype occurred a few times. The V call is TRBV7-2, the J call TRBJ1-3; no definite D call. The CDR3 totals 16 residues. Trimming removed 1 base from V and 0 bases from J, with 10 bases in between. CDR1 is SGHTA, CDR2 FQGNSA, per germline. CDR3 loop: CASSLGGTGSGNTIYF. CDR3 DNA sequence: TGTGCCAGCAGCTTAGGCGGCACTGGCTCTGGAAACACCATATATTTT. Complete variable domain (other parts from reference TRBV7-2 and TRBJ1-3): GAGVSQSPSNKVTEKGKDVELRCDPISGHTALYWYRQSLGQGLEFLIYFQGNSAPDKSGLPSDRFSAERTGGSVSTLTIQRTQQEDSAVYLCASSLGGTGSGNTIYFGEGSWLTVV.

The rearrangement joins TRBV7-9 to TRBJ2-3; 10 bases match TRBD2. CDR1 SEHNR and CDR2 FQNEAQ come from the germline V gene (reference sequence). Germline trimming cut 3 bases from V and 8 bases from J; bases unmatched to any gene: 8. CDR3 length: 15 amino acids. CDR3 sequence: CASSLLAGASGTQYF. In DNA, the CDR3 is TGTGCCAGCAGCTTGCTAGCGGGAGCGTCTGGTACGCAGTATTTT. Drawing the rest from reference TRBV7-9 and TRBJ2-3, the complete variable domain is DTGVSQNPRHKITKRGQNVTFRCDPISEHNRLYWYRQTLGQGPEFLTYFQNEAQLEKSRLLSDRFSAERPKGSFSTLEIQRTEQGDSAMYLCASSLLAGASGTQYFGPGTRLTVL.

Written as DNA, the CDR3 is TGTGCCAGCTCACCACGGAATGACATTAACTATGGCTACACCTTC. Translating it yields CASSPRNDINYGYTF. The chain uses TRBV18 and TRBJ1-2; D is unresolved. The germline V and J ends were trimmed by 1 base and 1 base, with 10 bases remaining between them. CDR1 KGHSH and CDR2 LQKENI come from the germline V gene. The CDR3 is made up of 15 amino acids.

The chain uses TRBV28 and TRBJ2-3, with D possibly matching TRBD2 (5 bases). The V gene lost 2 bases and the J gene lost 2 bases, with 11 bases spanning the gap. The CDR3 is 15 amino acids. CDR1 is MDHEN and CDR2 is SYDVKM in the germline V gene. CDR3 region: CASSLTGLHTDTQYF. The CDR3 DNA reads TGTGCCAGCAGTTTAACTGGACTCCACACAGATACGCAGTATTTT.

This clonotype was counted between two and nine times. The J gene is TRBJ1-1, the V gene TRBV6-2 or TRBV6-3; D is unresolved. V was cut by 5 bases and J by 1 base, with 5 bases left in between. The CDR3 runs to 12 residues. Germline CDR1 reads MNHEY; CDR2 reads SVGEGT. The CDR3 DNA is TGTGCCAGCAGTCCGGAGAACACTGAAGCTTTCTTT. Its protein is CASSPENTEAFF.

This clonotype was recorded at least ten times. The V call is TRBV20-1, the J call TRBJ2-7; D not resolved. CDR3 length equals 11 residues. CDR1 and CDR2 (germline): DFQATT, SNEGSKA (reference sequence). CDR3 in DNA: TGCAGCGCTCTGTCGGGCTACGAGCAGTACTTC. This translates into CSALSGYEQYF.

The chain joins TRBV28 to TRBJ2-7; 8 positions match TRBD1. This CDR3 has 17 residues. Trimming cost V 4 bases and J 1 base; bases outside gene matches: 12. Per the germline V gene, CDR1 is MDHEN and CDR2 is SYDVKM. The CDR3 reads CASSSDAPGGPSYEQYF. The CDR3 DNA sequence: TGTGCCAGCAGTTCTGATGCCCCAGGGGGCCCATCCTACGAGCAGTACTTC.

V and J are TRBV4-2 and TRBJ2-2, with D hard to call. The germline V and J ends were trimmed by 4 bases and 0 bases, with 9 bases remaining between them. CDR1 and CDR2 (germline): LGHNA, YNFKEQ. This CDR3 is 15 amino acids long. CDR3 in amino acids: CASSPGWPNTGELFF. The CDR3 DNA is TGTGCCAGCAGCCCTGGTTGGCCGAACACCGGGGAGCTGTTTTTT.

This clonotype was observed a handful of times. This chain links TRBV29-1 with TRBJ2-5, with 8 bases lining up with TRBD2. TRBJ2-7 matches the DNA end more closely, so the J call is doubtful. This CDR3 has 16 residues. CDR1 and CDR2 (germline): SQVTM, ANQGSEA. The CDR3 reads CSVELLGLGGFYEQYF. CDR3 coding DNA: TGCAGCGTTGAATTGTTGGGACTAGGAGGGTTCTACGAGCAGTACTTC.

This clonotype occurred a few times. This chain connects TRBV9 to TRBJ1-1, with D possibly matching TRBD1 (5 bases). The CDR3 has 14 residues. V lost 4 bases to trimming and J lost 11 bases, with 21 bases between them. CDR1 and CDR2 (germline): SGDLS, YYNGEE. CDR3 nucleotides: TGTGCCAGCAGCCCGGAGGGGCAGGGTCTTTCCGCTTTCTTT. Translation: CASSPEGQGLSAFF.

This clonotype was found a few times. The J gene is TRBJ1-3, the V gene TRBV7-2, with D unclear. This CDR3 comprises 15 residues. V shed 2 bases and J shed 0 bases, with 8 bases lying between them. Per germline, CDR1 SGHTA and CDR2 FQGNSA. The CDR3 loop is CASSLRLSSGNTIYF. CDR3 DNA sequence: TGTGCCAGCAGCTTAAGGCTTAGCTCTGGAAACACCATATATTTT.

The rearrangement uses TRBV10-3 and TRBJ2-1; 7 bases agree with TRBD1. V lost 4 bases, J lost 0 bases, and 0 bases stayed unmatched. Germline CDR1 is ENHRY and CDR2 is SYGVKD. The length of the CDR3 is 14 residues. The CDR3 here is CAISAGGSYNEQFF. CDR3 nucleotides: TGTGCCATCAGTGCAGGGGGCTCCTACAATGAGCAGTTCTTC.

This clonotype turned up a few times. The V and J genes are TRBV28 and TRBJ1-2, with 7 bases lining up with TRBD1. From germline, CDR1 is MDHEN and CDR2 SYDVKM. V dropped 4 bases and J dropped 2; count of bases not matched to a gene: 13. The CDR3 covers 17 residues. CDR3: CASSSGTTGKRNYGYTF. The CDR3, as DNA: TGTGCCAGCAGTTCCGGGACGACAGGGAAGAGGAACTATGGCTACACCTTC.

The J gene is TRBJ2-5, the V gene TRBV3-1; D is perhaps TRBD1 (6 bases). The DNA end lines up better with TRBJ2-7; the J call may be wrong. CDR3 length: 16 amino acids. Germline CDR1 is LGHDT and CDR2 is YNNKEL (reference sequence). CDR3 DNA: TGTGCCAGCAGCCAAGATCAGGACAGCTACCCGTACGAGCAGTACTTC. It is translated as CASSQDQDSYPYEQYF.

The sample holds a few counts of this clonotype. The CDR3 region has the DNA TGTGCCAGCAGTTTACTCTTCTGGGACAGGATAAACACCGGGGAGCTGTTTTTT. This gives the protein CASSLLFWDRINTGELFF. The J gene is TRBJ2-2, the V gene TRBV28; 8 nucleotides align to TRBD1. The CDR3 is made up of 18 amino acids. Losses at the gene ends were 2 bases for V and 2 bases for J; bases not matched to a gene: 10. Germline lookup yields CDR1 MDHEN and CDR2 SYDVKM.

CDR3 residues: CASSLLTGARTDTQYF. In DNA, the CDR3 is TGTGCCAGCAGTTTATTGACAGGGGCCAGGACAGATACGCAGTATTTT. The chain recombines TRBV28 with TRBJ2-3, with 8 bases identical to TRBD1. V dropped 1 base and J dropped 3; count of bases not matched to a gene: 6. CDR3 size: 16 residues. CDR1 MDHEN and CDR2 SYDVKM come from the germline V gene. The whole variable domain, filled in from reference TRBV28 and TRBJ2-3, reads DVKVTQSSRYLVKRTGEKVFLECVQDMDHENMFWYRQDPGLGLRLIYFSYDVKMKEKGDIPEGYSVSREKKERFSLILESASTNQTSMYLCASSLLTGARTDTQYFGPGTRLTVL.

This clonotype was counted a single time. At one end, the junction sequence differs from germline, possibly due to a read error. V usage is TRBV13 and J usage is TRBJ2-5; 11 bases are a match to TRBD2. In germline, CDR1 is PRHDT, CDR2 FYEKMQ (reference sequence). CDR3 length: 15 residues. The CDR3 DNA reads TGTGCCCGCAGCGCACGACTAGCGGGACAAGAGACCCAGTACTTC. This encodes CARSARLAGQETQYF.

This clonotype appeared a few times. CDR3 amino acids: CSAGAGQVTNLTKNIQYF. The CDR3 nucleotides read TGCAGTGCTGGGGCGGGACAGGTGACAAATCTAACCAAAAACATTCAGTACTTC. The chain joins TRBV20-1 to TRBJ2-4; 8 nucleotides match TRBD1. CDR3 length: 18 residues. The germline V gene encodes CDR1 DFQATT and CDR2 SNEGSKA (reference sequence). J lost 2 bases, V lost 5 bases, and 17 bases had no gene match.